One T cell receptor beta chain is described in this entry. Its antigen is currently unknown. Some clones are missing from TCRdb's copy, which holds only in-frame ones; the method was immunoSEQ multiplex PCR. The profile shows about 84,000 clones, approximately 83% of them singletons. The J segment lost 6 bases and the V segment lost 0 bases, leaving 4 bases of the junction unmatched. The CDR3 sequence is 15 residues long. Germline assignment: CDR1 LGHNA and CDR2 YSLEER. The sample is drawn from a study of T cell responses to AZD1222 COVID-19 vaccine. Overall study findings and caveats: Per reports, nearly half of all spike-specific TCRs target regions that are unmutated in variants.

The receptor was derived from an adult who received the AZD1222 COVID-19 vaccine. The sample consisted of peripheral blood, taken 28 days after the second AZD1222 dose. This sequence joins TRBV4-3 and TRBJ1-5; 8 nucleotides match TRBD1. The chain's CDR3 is CASSQDTGGSQPQHF. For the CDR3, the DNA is TGCGCCAGCAGCCAAGATACAGGGGGTTCTCAGCCCCAGCATTTT.